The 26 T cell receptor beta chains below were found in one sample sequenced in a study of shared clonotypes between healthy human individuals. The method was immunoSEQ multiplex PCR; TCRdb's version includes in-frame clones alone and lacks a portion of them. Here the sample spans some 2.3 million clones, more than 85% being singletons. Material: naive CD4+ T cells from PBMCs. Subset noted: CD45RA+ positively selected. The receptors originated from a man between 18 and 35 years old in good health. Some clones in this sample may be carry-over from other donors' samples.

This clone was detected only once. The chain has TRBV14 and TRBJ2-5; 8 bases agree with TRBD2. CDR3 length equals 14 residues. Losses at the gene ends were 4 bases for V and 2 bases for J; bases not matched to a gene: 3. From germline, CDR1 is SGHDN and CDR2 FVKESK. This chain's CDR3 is CASSRERGQETQYF. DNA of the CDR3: TGTGCCAGCAGCCGAGAGCGGGGGCAAGAGACCCAGTACTTC.

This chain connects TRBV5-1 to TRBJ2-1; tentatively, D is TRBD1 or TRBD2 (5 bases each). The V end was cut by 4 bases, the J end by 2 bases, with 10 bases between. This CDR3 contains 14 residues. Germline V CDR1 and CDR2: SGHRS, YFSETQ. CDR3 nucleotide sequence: TGCGCCAGCAGCCAGGGACGGACCTACAATGAGCAGTTCTTC. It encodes CASSQGRTYNEQFF.

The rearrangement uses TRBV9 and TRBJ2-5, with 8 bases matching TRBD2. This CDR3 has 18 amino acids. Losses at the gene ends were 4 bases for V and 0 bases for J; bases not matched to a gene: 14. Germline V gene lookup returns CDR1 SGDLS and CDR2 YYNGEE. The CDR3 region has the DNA TGTGCCAGCAGCCCGCCCGTCGGGACTAGTAAACACCAAGAGACCCAGTACTTC. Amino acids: CASSPPVGTSKHQETQYF.

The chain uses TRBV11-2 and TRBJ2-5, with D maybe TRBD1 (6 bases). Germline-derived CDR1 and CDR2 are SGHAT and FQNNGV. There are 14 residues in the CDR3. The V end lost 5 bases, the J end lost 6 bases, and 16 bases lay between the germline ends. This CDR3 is CASSPSRGIKTQYF. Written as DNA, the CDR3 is TGTGCCAGCAGCCCCTCGAGGGGGATCAAGACCCAGTACTTC.

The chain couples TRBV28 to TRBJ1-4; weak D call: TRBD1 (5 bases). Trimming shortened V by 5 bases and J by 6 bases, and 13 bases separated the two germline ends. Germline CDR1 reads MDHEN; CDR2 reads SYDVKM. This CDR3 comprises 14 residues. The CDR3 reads CASSPGLRHEKLFF. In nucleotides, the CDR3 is TGTGCCAGCAGTCCGGGACTGCGGCATGAAAAACTGTTTTTT. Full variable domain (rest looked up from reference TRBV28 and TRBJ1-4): DVKVTQSSRYLVKRTGEKVFLECVQDMDHENMFWYRQDPGLGLRLIYFSYDVKMKEKGDIPEGYSVSREKKERFSLILESASTNQTSMYLCASSPGLRHEKLFFGSGTQLSVL.

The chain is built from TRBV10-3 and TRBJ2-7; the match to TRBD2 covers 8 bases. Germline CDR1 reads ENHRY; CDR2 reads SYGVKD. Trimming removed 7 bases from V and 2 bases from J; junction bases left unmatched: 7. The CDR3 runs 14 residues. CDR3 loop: CAINRAGGPYEQYF. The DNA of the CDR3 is TGTGCCATCAACCGGGCGGGGGGCCCCTACGAGCAGTACTTC.

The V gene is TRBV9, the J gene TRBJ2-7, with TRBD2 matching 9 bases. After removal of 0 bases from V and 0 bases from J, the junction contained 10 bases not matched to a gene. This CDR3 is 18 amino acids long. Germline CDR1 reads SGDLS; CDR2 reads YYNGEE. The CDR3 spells CASSVGVGAREGSYEQYF. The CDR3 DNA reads TGTGCCAGCAGCGTAGGCGTCGGTGCGCGGGAGGGCTCCTACGAGCAGTACTTC.

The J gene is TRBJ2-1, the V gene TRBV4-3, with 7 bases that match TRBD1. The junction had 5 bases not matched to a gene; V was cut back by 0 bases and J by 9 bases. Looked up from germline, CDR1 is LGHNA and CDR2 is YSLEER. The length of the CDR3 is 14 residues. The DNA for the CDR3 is TGCGCCAGCAGCCAAGAGACAGGGTATGGTGAGCAGTTCTTC. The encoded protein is CASSQETGYGEQFF.

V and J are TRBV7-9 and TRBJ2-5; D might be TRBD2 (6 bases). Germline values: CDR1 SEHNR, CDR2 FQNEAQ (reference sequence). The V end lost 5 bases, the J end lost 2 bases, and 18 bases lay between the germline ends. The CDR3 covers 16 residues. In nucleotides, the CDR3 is TGTGCCAGCAGCGTTGCGGGACGGATCGGGCAAGAGACCCAGTACTTC. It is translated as CASSVAGRIGQETQYF. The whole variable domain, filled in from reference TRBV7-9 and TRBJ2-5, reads DTGVSQNPRHKITKRGQNVTFRCDPISEHNRLYWYRQTLGQGPEFLTYFQNEAQLEKSRLLSDRFSAERPKGSFSTLEIQRTEQGDSAMYLCASSVAGRIGQETQYFGPGTRLLVL.

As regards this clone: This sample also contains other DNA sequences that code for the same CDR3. The CDR3 DNA reads as TGTGCCAGCAGCCTCGACAGGGCTTCCTACGAGCAGTACTTC. This gives the protein CASSLDRASYEQYF. The chain uses TRBV7-2 and TRBJ2-7, with 7 positions matching TRBD1. The V and J ends lost 5 bases and 1 base, in that order; junction bases with no gene match: 5. CDR1 is SGHTA, CDR2 FQGNSA, per germline. The CDR3 is 14 residues long. Combining the CDR3 with reference TRBV7-2 and TRBJ2-7 gives the whole variable domain GAGVSQSPSNKVTEKGKDVELRCDPISGHTALYWYRQSLGQGLEFLIYFQGNSAPDKSGLPSDRFSAERTGGSVSTLTIQRTQQEDSAVYLCASSLDRASYEQYFGPGTRLTVT.

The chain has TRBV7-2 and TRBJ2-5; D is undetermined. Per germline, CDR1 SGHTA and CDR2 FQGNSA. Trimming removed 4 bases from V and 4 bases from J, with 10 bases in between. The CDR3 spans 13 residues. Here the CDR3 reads CASSSGSVETQYF. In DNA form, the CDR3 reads TGTGCCAGCAGCTCTGGATCGGTAGAGACCCAGTACTTC.

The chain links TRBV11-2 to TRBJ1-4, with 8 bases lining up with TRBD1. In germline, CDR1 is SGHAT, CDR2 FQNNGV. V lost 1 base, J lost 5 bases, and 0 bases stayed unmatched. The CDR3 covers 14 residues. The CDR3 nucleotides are TGTGCCAGCAGCTTAGGGACAGGGAATGAAAAACTGTTTTTT. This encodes CASSLGTGNEKLFF. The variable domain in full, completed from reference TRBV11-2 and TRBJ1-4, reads EAGVAQSPRYKIIEKRQSVAFWCNPISGHATLYWYQQILGQGPKLLIQFQNNGVVDDSQLPKDRFSAERLKGVDSTLKIQPAKLEDSAVYLCASSLGTGNEKLFFGSGTQLSVL.

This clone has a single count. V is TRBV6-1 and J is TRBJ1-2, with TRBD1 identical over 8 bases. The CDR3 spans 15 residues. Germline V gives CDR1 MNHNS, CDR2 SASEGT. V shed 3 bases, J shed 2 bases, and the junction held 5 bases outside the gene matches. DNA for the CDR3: TGTGCCAGCAGTGACAGGGACAGGCTGAACTATGGCTACACCTTC. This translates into CASSDRDRLNYGYTF.

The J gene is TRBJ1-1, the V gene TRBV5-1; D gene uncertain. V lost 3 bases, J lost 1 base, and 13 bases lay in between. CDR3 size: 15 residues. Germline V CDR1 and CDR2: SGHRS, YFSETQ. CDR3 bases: TGCGCCAGCAGCTCCTCGGCCGGACCGAACACTGAAGCTTTCTTT. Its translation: CASSSSAGPNTEAFF.

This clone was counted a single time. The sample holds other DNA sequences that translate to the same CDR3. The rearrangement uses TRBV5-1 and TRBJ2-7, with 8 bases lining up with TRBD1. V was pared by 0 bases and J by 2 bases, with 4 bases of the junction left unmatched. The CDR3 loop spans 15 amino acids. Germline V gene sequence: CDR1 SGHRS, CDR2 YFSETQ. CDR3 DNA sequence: TGCGCCAGCAGCTTGGGTGGGACAGGTACCTACGAGCAGTACTTC. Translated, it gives CASSLGGTGTYEQYF. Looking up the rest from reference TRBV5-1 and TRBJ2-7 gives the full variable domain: KAGVTQTPRYLIKTRGQQVTLSCSPISGHRSVSWYQQTPGQGLQFLFEYFSETQRNKGNFPGRFSGRQFSNSRSEMNVSTLELGDSALYLCASSLGGTGTYEQYFGPGTRLTVT.

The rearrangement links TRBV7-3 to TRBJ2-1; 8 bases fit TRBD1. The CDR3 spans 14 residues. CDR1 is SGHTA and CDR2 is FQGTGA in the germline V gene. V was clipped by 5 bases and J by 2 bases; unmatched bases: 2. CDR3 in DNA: TGTGCCAGCAGCGAGGACAGGGCCTACAATGAGCAGTTCTTC. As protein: CASSEDRAYNEQFF. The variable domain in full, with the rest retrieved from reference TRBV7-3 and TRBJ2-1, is GAGVSQTPSNKVTEKGKYVELRCDPISGHTALYWYRQSLGQGPEFLIYFQGTGAADDSGLPNDRFFAVRPEGSVSTLKIQRTERGDSAVYLCASSEDRAYNEQFFGPGTRLTVL.

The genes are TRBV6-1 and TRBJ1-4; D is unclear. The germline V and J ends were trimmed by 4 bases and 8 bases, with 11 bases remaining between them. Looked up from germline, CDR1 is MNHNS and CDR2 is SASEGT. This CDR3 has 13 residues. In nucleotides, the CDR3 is TGTGCCAGCAGTGTCCTAGGGCAGGAAAAACTGTTTTTT. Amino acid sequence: CASSVLGQEKLFF.

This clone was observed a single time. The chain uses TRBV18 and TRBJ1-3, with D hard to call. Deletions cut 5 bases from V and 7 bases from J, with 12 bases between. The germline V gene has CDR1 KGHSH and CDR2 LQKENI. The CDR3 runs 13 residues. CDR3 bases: TGTGCCAGCTCAGAAGTTAGGAGGAACACCATATATTTT. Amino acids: CASSEVRRNTIYF.

The CDR3 here is CASSYRGIGTEAFF. CDR3 bases: TGTGCCAGCAGTTACAGGGGGATCGGCACTGAAGCTTTCTTT. The V call is TRBV6-5, the J call TRBJ1-1; TRBD1 is a possible D gene (6 bases). V gave up 2 bases and J gave up 4 bases, with 11 bases separating them. The CDR3 has 14 amino acids. CDR1 and CDR2 from the germline V gene are MNHEY and SVGAGI.

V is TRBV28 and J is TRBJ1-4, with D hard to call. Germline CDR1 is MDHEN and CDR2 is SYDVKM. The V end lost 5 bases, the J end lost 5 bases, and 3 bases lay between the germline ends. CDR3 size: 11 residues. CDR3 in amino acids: CASSGNEKLFF. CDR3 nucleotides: TGTGCCAGCAGTGGGAATGAAAAACTGTTTTTT.

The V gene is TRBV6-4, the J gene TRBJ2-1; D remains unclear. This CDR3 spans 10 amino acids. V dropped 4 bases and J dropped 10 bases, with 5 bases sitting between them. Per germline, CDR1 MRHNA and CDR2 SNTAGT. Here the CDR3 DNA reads TGTGCCAGCAGTGTCGGCGAGCAGTTCTTC. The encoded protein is CASSVGEQFF.

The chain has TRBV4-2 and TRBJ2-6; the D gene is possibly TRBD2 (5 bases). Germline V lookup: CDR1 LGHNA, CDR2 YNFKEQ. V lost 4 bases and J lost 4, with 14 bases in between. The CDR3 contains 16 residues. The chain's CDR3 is CASSPDGDSGANVLTF. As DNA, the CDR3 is TGTGCCAGCAGCCCAGACGGGGATTCCGGGGCCAACGTCCTGACTTTC.

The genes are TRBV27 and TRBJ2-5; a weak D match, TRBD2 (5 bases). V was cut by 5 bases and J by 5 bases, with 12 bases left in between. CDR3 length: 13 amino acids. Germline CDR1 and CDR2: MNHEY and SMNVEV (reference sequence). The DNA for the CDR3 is TGTGCCAGCAGTCCTTTCCGGAGGGAGACCCAGTACTTC. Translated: CASSPFRRETQYF.

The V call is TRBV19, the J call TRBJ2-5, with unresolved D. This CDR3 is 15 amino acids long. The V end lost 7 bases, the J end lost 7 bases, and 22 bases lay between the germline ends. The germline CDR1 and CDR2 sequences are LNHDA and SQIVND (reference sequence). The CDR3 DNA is TGTGCCAGTAAGGGTCAGCACGCCTCTTTTGGGACCCAGTACTTC. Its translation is CASKGQHASFGTQYF.

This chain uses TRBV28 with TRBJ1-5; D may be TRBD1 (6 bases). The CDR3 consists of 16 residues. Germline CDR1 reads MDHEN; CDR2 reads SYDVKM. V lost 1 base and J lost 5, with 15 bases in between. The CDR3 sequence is CASSLFTGARDQPQHF. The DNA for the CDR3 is TGTGCCAGCAGTTTATTTACGGGGGCGAGAGATCAGCCCCAGCATTTT. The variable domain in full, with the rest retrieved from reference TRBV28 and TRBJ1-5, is DVKVTQSSRYLVKRTGEKVFLECVQDMDHENMFWYRQDPGLGLRLIYFSYDVKMKEKGDIPEGYSVSREKKERFSLILESASTNQTSMYLCASSLFTGARDQPQHFGDGTRLSIL.

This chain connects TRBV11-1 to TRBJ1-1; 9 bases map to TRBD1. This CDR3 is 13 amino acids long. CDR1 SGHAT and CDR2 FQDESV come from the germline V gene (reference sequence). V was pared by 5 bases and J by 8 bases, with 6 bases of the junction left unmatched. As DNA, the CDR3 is TGTGCCAGCAGCCCCCGGACAGGGGCAGAAGCTTTCTTT. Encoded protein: CASSPRTGAEAFF.